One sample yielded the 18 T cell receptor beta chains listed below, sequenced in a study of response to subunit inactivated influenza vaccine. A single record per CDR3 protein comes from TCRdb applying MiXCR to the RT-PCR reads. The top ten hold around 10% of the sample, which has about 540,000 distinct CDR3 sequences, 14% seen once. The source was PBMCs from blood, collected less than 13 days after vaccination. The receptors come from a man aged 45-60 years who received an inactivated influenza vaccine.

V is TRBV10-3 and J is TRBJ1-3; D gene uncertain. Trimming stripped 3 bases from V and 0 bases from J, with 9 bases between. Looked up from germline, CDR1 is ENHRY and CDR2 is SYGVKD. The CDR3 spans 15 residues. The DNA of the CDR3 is TGTGCCATCAGTGACTTCATCAGCTCTGGAAACACCATATATTTT. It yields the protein CAISDFISSGNTIYF.

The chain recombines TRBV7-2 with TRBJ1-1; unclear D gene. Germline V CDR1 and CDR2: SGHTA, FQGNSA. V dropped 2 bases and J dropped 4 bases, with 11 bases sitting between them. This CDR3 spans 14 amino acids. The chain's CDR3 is CASSLSSVRTEAFF. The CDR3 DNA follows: TGTGCCAGCAGCTTATCCTCAGTACGCACTGAAGCTTTCTTT.

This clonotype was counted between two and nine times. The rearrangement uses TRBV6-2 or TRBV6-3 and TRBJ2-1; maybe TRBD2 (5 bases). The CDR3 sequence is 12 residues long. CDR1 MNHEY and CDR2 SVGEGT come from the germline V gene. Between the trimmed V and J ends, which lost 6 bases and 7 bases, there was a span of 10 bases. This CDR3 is CASRKSGNEQFF. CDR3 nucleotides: TGTGCCAGCAGGAAGAGCGGTAATGAGCAGTTCTTC.

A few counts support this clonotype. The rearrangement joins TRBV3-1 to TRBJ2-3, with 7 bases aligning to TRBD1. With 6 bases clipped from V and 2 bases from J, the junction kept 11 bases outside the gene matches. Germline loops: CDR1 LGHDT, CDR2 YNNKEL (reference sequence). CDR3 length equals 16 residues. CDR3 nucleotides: TGTGCCAGCAGACCAAGACAGGGACGAGCCACAGATACGCAGTATTTT. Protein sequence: CASRPRQGRATDTQYF.

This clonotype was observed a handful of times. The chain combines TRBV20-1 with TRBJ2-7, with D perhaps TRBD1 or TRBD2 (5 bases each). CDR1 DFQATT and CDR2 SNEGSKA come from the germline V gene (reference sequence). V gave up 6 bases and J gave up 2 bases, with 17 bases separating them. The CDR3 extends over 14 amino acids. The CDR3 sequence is CSALNWGKAYEQYF. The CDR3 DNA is TGCAGTGCCCTAAACTGGGGGAAAGCCTACGAGCAGTACTTC.

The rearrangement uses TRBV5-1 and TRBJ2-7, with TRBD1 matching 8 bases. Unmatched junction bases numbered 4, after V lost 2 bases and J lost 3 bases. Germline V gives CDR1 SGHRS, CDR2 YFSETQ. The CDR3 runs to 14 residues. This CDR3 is CASSLMTGVYEQYF. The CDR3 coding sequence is TGCGCCAGCAGCTTAATGACAGGGGTCTACGAGCAGTACTTC.

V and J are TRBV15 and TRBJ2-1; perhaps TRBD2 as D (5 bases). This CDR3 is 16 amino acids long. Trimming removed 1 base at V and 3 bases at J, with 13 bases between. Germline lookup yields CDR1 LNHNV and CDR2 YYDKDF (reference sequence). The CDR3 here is CATSRGRTVLYNEQFF. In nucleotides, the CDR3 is TGTGCCACCAGCAGAGGGAGGACGGTACTCTACAATGAGCAGTTCTTC.

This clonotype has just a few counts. The CDR3 DNA sequence: TGTGCCAGCAGTGATGGGGCAACAACACGGGACACTGAAGCTTTCTTT. Protein: CASSDGATTRDTEAFF. This chain links TRBV6-4 with TRBJ1-1; weak D call: TRBD1 (5 bases). Trimming left V 3 bases short and J 3 bases short, with 17 bases between. The CDR3 runs 16 residues. The germline CDR1 and CDR2 sequences are MRHNA and SNTAGT.

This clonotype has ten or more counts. Here the CDR3 DNA reads TGTGCCAGCAGTCCGTTGCCTACTGAAGCTTTCTTT. The encoded protein is CASSPLPTEAFF. The chain employs TRBV12-3 or TRBV12-4 and TRBJ1-1; D is unclear. Trimming pared 5 bases from V and 5 bases from J, leaving 9 bases between. This CDR3 spans 12 amino acids.

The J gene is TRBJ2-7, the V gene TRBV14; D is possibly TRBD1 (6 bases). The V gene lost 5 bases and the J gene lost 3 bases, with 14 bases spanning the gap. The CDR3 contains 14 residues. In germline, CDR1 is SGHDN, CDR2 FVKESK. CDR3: CASSEQGGGYEQYF. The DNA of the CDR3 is TGTGCCAGCAGCGAACAGGGCGGCGGCTACGAGCAGTACTTC.

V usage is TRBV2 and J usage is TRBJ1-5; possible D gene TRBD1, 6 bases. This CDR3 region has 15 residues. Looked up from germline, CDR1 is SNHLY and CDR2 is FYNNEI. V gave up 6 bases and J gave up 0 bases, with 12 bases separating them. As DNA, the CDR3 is TGTGCCAGCAGGGCCCAGGGGTCTAGCAATCAGCCCCAGCATTTT. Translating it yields CASRAQGSSNQPQHF.

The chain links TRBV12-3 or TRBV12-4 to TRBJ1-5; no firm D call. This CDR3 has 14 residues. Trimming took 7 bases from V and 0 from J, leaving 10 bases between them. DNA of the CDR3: TGTGCCAGCACCGGACCGATTAGCAATCAGCCCCAGCATTTT. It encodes CASTGPISNQPQHF.

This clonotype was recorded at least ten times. CDR3 sequence reads: CASRTGQGNYGYTF. CDR3 coding DNA: TGCGCCAGCAGAACGGGACAGGGAAACTATGGCTACACCTTC. This sequence joins TRBV5-1 and TRBJ1-2; 9 bases map to TRBD1. CDR3 length: 14 residues. Germline loops: CDR1 SGHRS, CDR2 YFSETQ. The junction had 4 bases not matched to a gene; V was cut back by 5 bases and J by 2 bases.

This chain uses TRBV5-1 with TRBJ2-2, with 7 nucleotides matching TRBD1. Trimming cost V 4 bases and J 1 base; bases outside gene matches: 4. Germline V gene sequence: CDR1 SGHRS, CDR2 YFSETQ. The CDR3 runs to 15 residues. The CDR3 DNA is TGCGCCAGCAGCGTGGGACAGCAGAACACCGGGGAGCTGTTTTTT. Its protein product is CASSVGQQNTGELFF.

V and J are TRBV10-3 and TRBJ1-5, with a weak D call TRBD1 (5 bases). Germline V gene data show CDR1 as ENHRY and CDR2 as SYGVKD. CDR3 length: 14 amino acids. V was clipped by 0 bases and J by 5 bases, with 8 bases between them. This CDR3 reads CAISESLGDQPQHF. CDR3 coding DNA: TGTGCCATCAGTGAGTCCCTGGGGGATCAGCCCCAGCATTTT.

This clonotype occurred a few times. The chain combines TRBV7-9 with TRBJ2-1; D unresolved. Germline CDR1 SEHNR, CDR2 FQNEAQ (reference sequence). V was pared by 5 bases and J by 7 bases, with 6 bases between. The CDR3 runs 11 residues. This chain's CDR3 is CASSRENEQFF. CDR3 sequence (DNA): TGTGCCAGCAGCCGAGAGAATGAGCAGTTCTTC.

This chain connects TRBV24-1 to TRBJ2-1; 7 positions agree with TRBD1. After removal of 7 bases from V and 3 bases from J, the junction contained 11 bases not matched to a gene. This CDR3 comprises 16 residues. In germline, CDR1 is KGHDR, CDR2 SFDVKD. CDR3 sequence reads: CATREIMGQHYNEQFF. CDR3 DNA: TGTGCCACCAGAGAAATAATGGGACAGCACTACAATGAGCAGTTCTTC.

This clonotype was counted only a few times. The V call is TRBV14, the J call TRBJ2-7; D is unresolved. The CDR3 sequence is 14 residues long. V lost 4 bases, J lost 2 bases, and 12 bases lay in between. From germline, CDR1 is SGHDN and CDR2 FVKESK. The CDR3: CASSPKGKPYEQYF. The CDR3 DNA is TGTGCCAGCAGCCCGAAGGGTAAGCCCTACGAGCAGTACTTC.